This T cell receptor beta chain is drawn from a study of cytomegalovirus exposure and HLA in healthy donors. Findings and limits, study-wide: The availability of immune exposure information extended only to CMV serostatus.

The CDR3 sequence is 15 residues long. Germline loops: CDR1 MRHNA, CDR2 SNTAGT. V lost 0 bases and J lost 2, with 9 bases in between. On this clone: The target antigen is unknown.

The PCR used 60 Vbeta and 13 Jbeta primers. Libraries were prepared by immunoSEQ multiplex PCR; TCRdb keeps only in-frame clonotypes and omits some of them. The repertoire holds about 160,000 clones, with around 79% as singletons. Sequencing was performed on PBMCs. The sequence came from a man aged 40-55 years in good health and CMV-seronegative. The chain carries TRBV6-4 and TRBJ2-3; no clear D. The CDR3 is CASSDSTEVTDTQYF. In DNA form, the CDR3 reads TGTGCCAGCAGTGACTCCACCGAGGTCACAGATACGCAGTATTTT.